This TCR beta chain was retrieved from a study of blood T cell repertoires in COVID-19. About the study: PBMCs, B-cell-depleted T cells, or T cells provided the cDNA or gDNA that made up the material.

The sample holds a few counts of this clone. The data were produced by immunoSEQ multiplex PCR, yet TCRdb's version contains in-frame clones alone and is incomplete. The table records more than 85,000 clones, roughly 80% of them present only once. The specimen sequenced was peripheral blood. This TCR came from a woman aged 70-85 years with acute or convalescent COVID-19.

The CDR3 DNA is TGTGCCATCAGTGAGTCAGGGGGCAGTGGTGAAAAACTGTTTTTT. As protein: CAISESGGSGEKLFF. This chain links TRBV10-3 with TRBJ1-4, with 7 nucleotides matching TRBD1. The CDR3 consists of 15 residues. CDR1 is ENHRY and CDR2 is SYGVKD in the germline V gene. The J segment lost 7 bases and the V segment lost 0 bases, leaving 5 bases of the junction unmatched.